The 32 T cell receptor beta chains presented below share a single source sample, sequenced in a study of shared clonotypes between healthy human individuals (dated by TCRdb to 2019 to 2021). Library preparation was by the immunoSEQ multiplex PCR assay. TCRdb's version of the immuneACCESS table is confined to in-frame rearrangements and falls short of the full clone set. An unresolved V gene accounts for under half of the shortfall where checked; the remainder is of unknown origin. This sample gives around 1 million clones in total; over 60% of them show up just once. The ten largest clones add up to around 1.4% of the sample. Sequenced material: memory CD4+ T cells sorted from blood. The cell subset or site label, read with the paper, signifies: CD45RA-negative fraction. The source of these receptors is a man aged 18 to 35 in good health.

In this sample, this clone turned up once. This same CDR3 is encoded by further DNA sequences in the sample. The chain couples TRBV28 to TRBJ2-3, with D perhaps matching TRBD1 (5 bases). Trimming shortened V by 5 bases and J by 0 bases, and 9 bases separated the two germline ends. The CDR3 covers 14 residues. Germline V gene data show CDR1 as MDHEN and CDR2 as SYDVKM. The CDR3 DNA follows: TGTGCCAGCAGTCCGTGGGGCAGCACAGATACGCAGTATTTT. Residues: CASSPWGSTDTQYF.

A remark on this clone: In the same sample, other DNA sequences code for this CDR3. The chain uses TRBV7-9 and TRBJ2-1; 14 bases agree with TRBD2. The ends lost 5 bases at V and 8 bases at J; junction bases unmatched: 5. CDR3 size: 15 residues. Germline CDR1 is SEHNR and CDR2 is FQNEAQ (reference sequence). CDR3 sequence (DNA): TGTGCCAGCAGCACCGGGACTAGCGGGAGACATGAGCAGTTCTTC. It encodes CASSTGTSGRHEQFF.

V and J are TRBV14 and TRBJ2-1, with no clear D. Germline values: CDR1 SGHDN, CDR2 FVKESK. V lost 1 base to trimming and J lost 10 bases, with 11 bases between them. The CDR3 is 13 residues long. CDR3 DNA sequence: TGTGCCAGCAGCCAAGTGGCCCTCGCAGAGCAGTTCTTC. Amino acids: CASSQVALAEQFF.

CDR3 sequence: CASSLGRNTEAFF. CDR3 DNA: TGTGCCAGCAGTCTGGGGAGGAACACTGAAGCTTTCTTT. This chain links TRBV6-4 with TRBJ1-1; no reliable D call. There are 13 residues in the CDR3. The V end was cut by 5 bases, the J end by 1 base, with 8 bases between. Germline V gene lookup returns CDR1 MRHNA and CDR2 SNTAGT.

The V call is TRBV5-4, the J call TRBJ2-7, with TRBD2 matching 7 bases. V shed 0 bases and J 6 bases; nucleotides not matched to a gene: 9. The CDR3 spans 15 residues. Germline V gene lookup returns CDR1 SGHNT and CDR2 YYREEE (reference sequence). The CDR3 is CASSLAGAGAGEQYF. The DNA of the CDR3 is TGTGCCAGCAGCTTGGCCGGGGCGGGAGCTGGCGAGCAGTACTTC.

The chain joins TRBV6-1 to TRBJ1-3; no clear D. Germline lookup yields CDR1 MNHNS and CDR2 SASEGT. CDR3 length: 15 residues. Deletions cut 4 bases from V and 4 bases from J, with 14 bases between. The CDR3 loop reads CASSVNPIGGNTIYF. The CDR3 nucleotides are TGTGCCAGCAGTGTAAACCCGATCGGAGGAAACACCATATATTTT.

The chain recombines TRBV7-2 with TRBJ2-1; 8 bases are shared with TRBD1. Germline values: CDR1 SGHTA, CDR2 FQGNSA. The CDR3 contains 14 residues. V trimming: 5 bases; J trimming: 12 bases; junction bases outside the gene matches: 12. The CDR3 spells CASSAGQGARGQFF. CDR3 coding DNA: TGTGCCAGCAGCGCTGGACAGGGAGCGAGGGGGCAGTTCTTC.

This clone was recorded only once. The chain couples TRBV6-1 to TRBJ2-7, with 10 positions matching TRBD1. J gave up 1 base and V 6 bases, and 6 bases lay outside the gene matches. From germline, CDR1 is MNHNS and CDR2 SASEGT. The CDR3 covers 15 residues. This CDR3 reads CASRPPGQGSYEQYF. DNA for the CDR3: TGTGCCAGCAGGCCCCCGGGACAGGGGTCCTACGAGCAGTACTTC.

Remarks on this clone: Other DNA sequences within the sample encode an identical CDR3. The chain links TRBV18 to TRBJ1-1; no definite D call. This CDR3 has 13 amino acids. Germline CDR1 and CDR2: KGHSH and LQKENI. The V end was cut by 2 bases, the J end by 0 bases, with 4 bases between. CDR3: CASSPALNTEAFF. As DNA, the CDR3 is TGTGCCAGCTCACCAGCCCTGAACACTGAAGCTTTCTTT.

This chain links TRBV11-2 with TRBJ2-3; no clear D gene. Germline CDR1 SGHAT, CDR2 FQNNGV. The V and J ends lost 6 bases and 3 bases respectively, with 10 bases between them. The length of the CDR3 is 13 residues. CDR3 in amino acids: CASRKIGTDTQYF. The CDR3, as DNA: TGTGCCAGCAGGAAAATAGGGACAGATACGCAGTATTTT.

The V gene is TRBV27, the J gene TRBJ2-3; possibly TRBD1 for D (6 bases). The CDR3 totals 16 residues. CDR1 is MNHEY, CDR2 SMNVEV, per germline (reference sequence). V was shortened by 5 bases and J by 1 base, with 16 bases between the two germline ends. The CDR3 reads CASSTIRTDRTDTQYF. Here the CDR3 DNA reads TGTGCCAGCAGTACCATTCGGACAGACCGCACAGATACGCAGTATTTT.

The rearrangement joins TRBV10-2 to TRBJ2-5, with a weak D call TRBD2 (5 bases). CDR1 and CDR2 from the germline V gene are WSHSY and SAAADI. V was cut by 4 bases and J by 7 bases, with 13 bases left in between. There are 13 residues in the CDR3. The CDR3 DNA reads TGCGCCAGCAGTGCGGCCGATGCGGGGACCCAGTACTTC. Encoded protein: CASSAADAGTQYF.

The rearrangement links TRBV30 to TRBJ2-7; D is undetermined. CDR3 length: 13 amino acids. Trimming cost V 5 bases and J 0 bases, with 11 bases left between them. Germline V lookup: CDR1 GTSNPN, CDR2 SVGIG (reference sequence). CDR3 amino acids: CAWGRLSSYEQYF. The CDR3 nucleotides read TGTGCCTGGGGACGATTGAGCTCCTACGAGCAGTACTTC.

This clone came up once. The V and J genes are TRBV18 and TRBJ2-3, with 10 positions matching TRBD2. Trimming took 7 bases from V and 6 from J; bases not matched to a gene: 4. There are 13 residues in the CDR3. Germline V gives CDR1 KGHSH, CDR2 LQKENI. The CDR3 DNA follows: TGTGCCAGCTTAGCGGGAGGAACCGATACGCAGTATTTT. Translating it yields CASLAGGTDTQYF.

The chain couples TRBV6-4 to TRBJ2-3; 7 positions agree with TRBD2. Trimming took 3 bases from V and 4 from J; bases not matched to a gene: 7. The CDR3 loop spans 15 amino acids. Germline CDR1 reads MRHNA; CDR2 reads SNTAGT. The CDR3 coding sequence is TGTGCCAGCAGTGAAGCGGGGCGCGGTGCAGATACGCAGTATTTT. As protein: CASSEAGRGADTQYF.

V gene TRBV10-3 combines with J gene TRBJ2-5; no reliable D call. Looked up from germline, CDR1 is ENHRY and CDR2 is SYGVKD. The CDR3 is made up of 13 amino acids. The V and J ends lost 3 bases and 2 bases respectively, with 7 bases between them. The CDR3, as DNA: TGTGCCATCAGTGACGGGCAGCAAGAGACCCAGTACTTC. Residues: CAISDGQQETQYF.

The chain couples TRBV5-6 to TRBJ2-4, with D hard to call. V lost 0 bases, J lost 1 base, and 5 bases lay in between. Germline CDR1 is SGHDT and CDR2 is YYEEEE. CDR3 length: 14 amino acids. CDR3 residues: CASSLVEAKNIQYF. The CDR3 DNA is TGTGCCAGCAGCTTGGTTGAGGCCAAAAACATTCAGTACTTC.

The CDR3 DNA sequence: TGTGCCAGCAGCACCAACAAAGGCGGGCCCCAGCATTTT. Protein sequence: CASSTNKGGPQHF. This rearrangement joins TRBV5-6 to TRBJ1-5; D call uncertain. Germline V gene data show CDR1 as SGHDT and CDR2 as YYEEEE. The CDR3 covers 13 residues. V gave up 4 bases and J gave up 9 bases, with 14 bases separating them.

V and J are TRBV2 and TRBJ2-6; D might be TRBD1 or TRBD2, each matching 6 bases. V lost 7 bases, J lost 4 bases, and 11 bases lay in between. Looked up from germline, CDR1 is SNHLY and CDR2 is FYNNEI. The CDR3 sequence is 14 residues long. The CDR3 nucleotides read TGTGCCAGCACCTCGGGGGCCGGGGCCAACGTCCTGACTTTC. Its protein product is CASTSGAGANVLTF.

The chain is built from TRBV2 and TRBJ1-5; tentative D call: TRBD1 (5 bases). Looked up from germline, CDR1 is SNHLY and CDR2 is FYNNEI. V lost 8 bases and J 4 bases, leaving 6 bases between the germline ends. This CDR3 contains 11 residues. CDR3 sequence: CASGANQPQHF. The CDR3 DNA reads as TGTGCCAGCGGGGCGAATCAGCCCCAGCATTTT.

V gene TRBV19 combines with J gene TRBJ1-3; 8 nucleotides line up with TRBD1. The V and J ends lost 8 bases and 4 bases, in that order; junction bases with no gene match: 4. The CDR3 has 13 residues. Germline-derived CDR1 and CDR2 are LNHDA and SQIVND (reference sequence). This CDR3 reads CASGTGMGNTIYF. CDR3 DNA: TGTGCCAGTGGGACAGGCATGGGAAACACCATATATTTT.

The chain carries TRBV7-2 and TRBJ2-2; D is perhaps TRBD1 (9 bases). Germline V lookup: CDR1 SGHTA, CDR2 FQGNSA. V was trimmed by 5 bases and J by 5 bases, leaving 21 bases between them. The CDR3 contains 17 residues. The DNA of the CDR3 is TGTGCCAGCAGCGGGGTAGCGGGACAGGGACGAACCGGGGAGCTGTTTTTT. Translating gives CASSGVAGQGRTGELFF. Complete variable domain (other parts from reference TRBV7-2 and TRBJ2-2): GAGVSQSPSNKVTEKGKDVELRCDPISGHTALYWYRQSLGQGLEFLIYFQGNSAPDKSGLPSDRFSAERTGGSVSTLTIQRTQQEDSAVYLCASSGVAGQGRTGELFFGEGSRLTVL.

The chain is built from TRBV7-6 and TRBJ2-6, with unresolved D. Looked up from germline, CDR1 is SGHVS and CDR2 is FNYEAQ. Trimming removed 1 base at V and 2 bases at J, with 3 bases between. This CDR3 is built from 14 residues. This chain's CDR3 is CASSLDPGANVLTF. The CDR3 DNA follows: TGTGCCAGCAGCTTAGACCCTGGGGCCAACGTCCTGACTTTC.

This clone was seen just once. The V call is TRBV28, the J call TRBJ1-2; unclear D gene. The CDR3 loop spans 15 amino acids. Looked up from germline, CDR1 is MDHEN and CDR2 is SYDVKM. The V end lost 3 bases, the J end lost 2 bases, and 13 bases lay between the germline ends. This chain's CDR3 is CASSLSTHNNYGYTF. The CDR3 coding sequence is TGTGCCAGCAGTTTGAGTACTCACAACAACTATGGCTACACCTTC.

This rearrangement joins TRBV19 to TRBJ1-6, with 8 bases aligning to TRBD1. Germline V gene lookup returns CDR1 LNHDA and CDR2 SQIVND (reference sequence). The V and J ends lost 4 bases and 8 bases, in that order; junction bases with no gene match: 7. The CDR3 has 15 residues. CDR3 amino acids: CASSRTGFGDSPLHF. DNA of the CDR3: TGTGCCAGTAGTAGGACAGGGTTCGGTGATTCACCCCTCCACTTT.

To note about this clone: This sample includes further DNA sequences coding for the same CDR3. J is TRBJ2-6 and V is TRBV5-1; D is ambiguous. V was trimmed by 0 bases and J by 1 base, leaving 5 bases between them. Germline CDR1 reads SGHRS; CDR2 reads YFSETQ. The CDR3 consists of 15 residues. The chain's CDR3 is CASSLVASGANVLTF. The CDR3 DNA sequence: TGCGCCAGCAGCTTGGTGGCTTCTGGGGCCAACGTCCTGACTTTC. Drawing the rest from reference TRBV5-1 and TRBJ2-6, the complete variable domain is KAGVTQTPRYLIKTRGQQVTLSCSPISGHRSVSWYQQTPGQGLQFLFEYFSETQRNKGNFPGRFSGRQFSNSRSEMNVSTLELGDSALYLCASSLVASGANVLTFGAGSRLTVL.

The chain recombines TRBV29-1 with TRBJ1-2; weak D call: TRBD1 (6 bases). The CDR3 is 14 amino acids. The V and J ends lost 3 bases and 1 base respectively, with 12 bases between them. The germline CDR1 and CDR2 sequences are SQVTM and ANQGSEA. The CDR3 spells CSVDVQGINYGYTF. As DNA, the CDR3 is TGCAGCGTTGATGTACAGGGTATTAACTATGGCTACACCTTC.

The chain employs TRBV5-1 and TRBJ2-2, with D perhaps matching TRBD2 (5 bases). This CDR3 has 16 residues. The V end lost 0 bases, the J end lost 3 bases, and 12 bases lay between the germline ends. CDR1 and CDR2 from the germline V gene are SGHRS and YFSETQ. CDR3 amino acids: CASSLAKDFHTGELFF. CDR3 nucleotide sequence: TGCGCCAGCAGCTTGGCCAAGGACTTCCACACCGGGGAGCTGTTTTTT.

The CDR3 region is CASSSPRDRSYNEQFF. CDR3 DNA sequence: TGTGCCAGCAGTTCCCCCCGGGACAGGTCCTACAATGAGCAGTTCTTC. The chain has TRBV28 and TRBJ2-1; 8 bases map to TRBD1. Per germline, CDR1 MDHEN and CDR2 SYDVKM. This CDR3 is 16 amino acids long. The junction had 6 bases not matched to a gene; V was cut back by 4 bases and J by 1 base. The entire variable domain, with the rest obtained from reference TRBV28 and TRBJ2-1, is as follows: DVKVTQSSRYLVKRTGEKVFLECVQDMDHENMFWYRQDPGLGLRLIYFSYDVKMKEKGDIPEGYSVSREKKERFSLILESASTNQTSMYLCASSSPRDRSYNEQFFGPGTRLTVL.

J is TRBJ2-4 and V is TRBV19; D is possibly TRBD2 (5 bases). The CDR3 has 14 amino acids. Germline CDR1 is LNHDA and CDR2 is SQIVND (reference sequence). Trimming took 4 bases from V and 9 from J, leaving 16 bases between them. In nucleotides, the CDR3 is TGTGCCAGTAGTACACAATGGAGGTGGGGCATTCAGTACTTC. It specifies CASSTQWRWGIQYF.

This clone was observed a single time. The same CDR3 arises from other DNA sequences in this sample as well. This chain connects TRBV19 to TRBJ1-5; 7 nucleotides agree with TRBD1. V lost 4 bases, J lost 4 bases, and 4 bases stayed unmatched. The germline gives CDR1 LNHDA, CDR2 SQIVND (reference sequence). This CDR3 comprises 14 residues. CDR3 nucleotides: TGTGCCAGTAGTACGGGACAGTTAAATCAGCCCCAGCATTTT. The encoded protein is CASSTGQLNQPQHF.

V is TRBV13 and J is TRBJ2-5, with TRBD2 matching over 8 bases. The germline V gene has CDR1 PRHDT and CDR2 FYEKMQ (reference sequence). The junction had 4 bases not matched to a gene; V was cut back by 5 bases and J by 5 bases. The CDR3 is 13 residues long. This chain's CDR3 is CASSARLAETQYF. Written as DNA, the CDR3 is TGTGCCAGCAGCGCAAGACTAGCGGAGACCCAGTACTTC.